Listed below are T cell receptor beta chains from one sample, sequenced in a study of T-cell memory formation after mild COVID-19. TCRdb reprocessed the 5' RACE reads with MiXCR, giving one entry per CDR3 protein. The sample contains roughly 200,000 distinct CDR3 sequences, roughly 17% of which appear only once. The sequenced sample consisted of PBMCs or a T cell subset sorted from them (not recorded which). Receptors originate from an adult woman who had mild COVID-19 (a few samples of this study predate the infection). Cell type and time point are not known. CDR3s include the opening cysteine and the closing phenylalanine or tryptophan. Fields, in order: CDR3 length, clone size, V gene, J gene, D gene, CDR3 DNA, CDR3 protein. A D gene is named only where the DNA matches it firmly. Not every row has a clone size; where given, it reads once, few, many or a size class.

length: 15; size: -; V: TRBV6-5; J: TRBJ2-7; D: TRBD2; DNA: TGTGCCAGCAGTTTTAGCGGGAGGCCTTCCTACGAGCAGTACTTC; CDR3: CASSFSGRPSYEQYF
length: 15; size: few; V: TRBV4-2; J: TRBJ2-1; D: TRBD2; DNA: TGTGCCAGCAGCCAAGGTGCGAGCGGGAGTAGGAGTTGGGTCTTC; CDR3: CASSQGASGSRSWVF
length: 18; size: few; V: TRBV12-3/TRBV12-4; J: TRBJ2-2; D: TRBD2; DNA: TGTGCCAGCAGTCGGACTAGCGGGGGGGACACCTCCACCGGGGAGCTGTTTTTT; CDR3: CASSRTSGGDTSTGELFF
length: 14; size: few; V: TRBV24-1; J: TRBJ2-7; D: TRBD1; DNA: TGTGCCACCAGTGATTGGACAGGCCAGTCCGGGCAGTACTTC; CDR3: CATSDWTGQSGQYF
length: 12; size: -; V: TRBV20-1; J: TRBJ1-2; D: -; DNA: TGCAGTGCTAGAAAAGGGGGGTTTGGCTACACCTTC; CDR3: CSARKGGFGYTF
length: 15; size: -; V: TRBV6-6; J: TRBJ1-2; D: -; DNA: TGTGCCAGCAGTTACTCCCTCGGGGGAGGCTATGGCTACACCTTC; CDR3: CASSYSLGGGYGYTF
length: 13; size: -; V: TRBV14; J: TRBJ2-7; D: -; DNA: TGTGCCAGCAGCCAAGTGAGCCTCTACGAGCAGTACTTC; CDR3: CASSQVSLYEQYF
length: 12; size: few; V: TRBV7-2; J: TRBJ2-3; D: -; DNA: TGTGCCAGCAGCTATGCGGGAGATACGCAGTATTTT; CDR3: CASSYAGDTQYF
length: 14; size: -; V: TRBV15; J: TRBJ2-3; D: -; DNA: TGTGCCACCGCTCCAGGAGCTAGCACAGATACGCAGTATTTT; CDR3: CATAPGASTDTQYF
length: 14; size: few; V: TRBV24-1; J: TRBJ1-1; D: -; DNA: TGTGCCACCAGTGATTCACTTATGAACACTGAAGCTTTCTTT; CDR3: CATSDSLMNTEAFF
length: 13; size: -; V: TRBV6-1; J: TRBJ2-3; D: TRBD1; DNA: TGTGCCTCGCGACAGGGGGCGAAGAACACGCAGTATTTT; CDR3: CASRQGAKNTQYF
length: 15; size: many; V: TRBV7-3; J: TRBJ2-5; D: -; DNA: TGTGCCAGCAGCTTAGTTCCGGGAGTAGGCGGGACCCAGTACTTC; CDR3: CASSLVPGVGGTQYF
length: 12; size: -; V: TRBV12-3/TRBV12-4; J: TRBJ2-5; D: -; DNA: TGTGCCAGCAGTGAATTGGCTGCGACCCAGTACTTC; CDR3: CASSELAATQYF
length: 17; size: few; V: TRBV12-3/TRBV12-4; J: TRBJ2-3; D: -; DNA: TGTGCCAGCAGTACCCCCCTTGGGGTTGGGAGCACAGATACGCAGTATTTT; CDR3: CASSTPLGVGSTDTQYF
length: 14; size: few; V: TRBV15; J: TRBJ2-7; D: -; DNA: TGTGCCACCAGCAGCCGGGACAAAGTCTACGAGCAGTACTTC; CDR3: CATSSRDKVYEQYF
length: 16; size: few; V: TRBV20-1; J: TRBJ1-2; D: -; DNA: TGCAGTGCTAGAGATCAACAGAAGAGGGGTAACTATGGCTACACCTTC; CDR3: CSARDQQKRGNYGYTF
length: 12; size: many; V: TRBV20-1; J: TRBJ2-6; D: TRBD1; DNA: TGCAGTGCCAGACAGGGGTCGAACGTCCTGACTTTC; CDR3: CSARQGSNVLTF
length: 14; size: -; V: TRBV6-1; J: TRBJ2-5; D: TRBD2; DNA: TGTGCCAGCACGGAACGGGGGGGCAGGGAGACCCAGTACTTC; CDR3: CASTERGGRETQYF
length: 15; size: -; V: TRBV7-8; J: TRBJ2-1; D: -; DNA: TGTGCCAGCAGCTTAGCGCGCAGGACTACTATTGAGCAGTTCTTC; CDR3: CASSLARRTTIEQFF
length: 19; size: many; V: TRBV27; J: TRBJ2-7; D: TRBD2; DNA: TGTGCCAGCAGTTTAAGGGGACCGGGACTAGCGGGAGTTTTAAGCGAGCAGTACTTC; CDR3: CASSLRGPGLAGVLSEQYF
length: 11; size: few; V: TRBV12-3/TRBV12-4; J: TRBJ1-3; D: -; DNA: TGTGCCAGCAGTTCCGGAAACACCATATATTTT; CDR3: CASSSGNTIYF
length: 15; size: -; V: TRBV2; J: TRBJ2-3; D: -; DNA: TGTGCCAGCACGTCAAGTCGGAGGCCCGGAGATACGCAGTATTTT; CDR3: CASTSSRRPGDTQYF
length: 14; size: -; V: TRBV27; J: TRBJ2-7; D: TRBD2; DNA: TGTGCCAGCAGTTCGGGCGGGGGCTCCTACGAGCAGTACTTC; CDR3: CASSSGGGSYEQYF
length: 11; size: -; V: TRBV5-1; J: TRBJ2-1; D: -; DNA: TGCGCCAGCAGCTTGGATCGGATGCAGTTCTTC; CDR3: CASSLDRMQFF
length: 14; size: -; V: TRBV7-8; J: TRBJ2-1; D: -; DNA: TGTGCCAGCAGCGGAGGGGCAGAGTACAATGAGCAGTTCTTC; CDR3: CASSGGAEYNEQFF
length: 15; size: -; V: TRBV7-2; J: TRBJ2-3; D: TRBD2; DNA: TGTGCCAGCAGCCGCCGGGGGGGGAGTACAGATACGCAGTATTTT; CDR3: CASSRRGGSTDTQYF
length: 12; size: -; V: TRBV6-2/TRBV6-3; J: TRBJ2-7; D: -; DNA: TGTGCCAGCAGCTTAACCCAGGGCGAGCAGTACTTC; CDR3: CASSLTQGEQYF
length: 17; size: many; V: TRBV29-1; J: TRBJ2-3; D: TRBD2; DNA: TGCAGCGTTGCTAGGACTAGCGGGACTGCGCGCACAGATACGCAGTATTTT; CDR3: CSVARTSGTARTDTQYF
length: 13; size: many; V: TRBV29-1; J: TRBJ1-2; D: -; DNA: TGCAGCGTTACGGCTACCGGTCCCTATGGCTACACCTTC; CDR3: CSVTATGPYGYTF